This TCR beta chain emerged from a study of blood T cell repertoires in COVID-19. Per the original data handling: Amplification from reference gene primers served as the basis for estimated nucleated cell counts. Here immunoSEQ multiplex PCR was the method, and the copy in TCRdb shows in-frame clones only, minus some. V and J calls and clone size are those listed in that table; D and trimming were worked out from the DNA. This sample has around 250,000 clones; around 90% occur once, and the top ten carry around 3%. Germline CDR1 SGHVS, CDR2 FQNEAQ. The CDR3 loop spans 14 amino acids. The J segment lost 5 bases and the V segment lost 8 bases, leaving 7 bases of the junction unmatched. Each exposed participant met a COVID-19 case in the 2 weeks preceding study entry.

Specimen: PBMCs or T cells enriched from blood (not recorded which). The TCR originated in a woman aged 40 to 50 who had been exposed to COVID-19. This chain links TRBV7-8 with TRBJ1-4, with TRBD1 matching over 8 bases. This chain's CDR3 is CASGDRGINEKLFF. In DNA form, the CDR3 reads TGTGCCAGCGGAGACAGGGGCATCAATGAAAAACTGTTTTTT.